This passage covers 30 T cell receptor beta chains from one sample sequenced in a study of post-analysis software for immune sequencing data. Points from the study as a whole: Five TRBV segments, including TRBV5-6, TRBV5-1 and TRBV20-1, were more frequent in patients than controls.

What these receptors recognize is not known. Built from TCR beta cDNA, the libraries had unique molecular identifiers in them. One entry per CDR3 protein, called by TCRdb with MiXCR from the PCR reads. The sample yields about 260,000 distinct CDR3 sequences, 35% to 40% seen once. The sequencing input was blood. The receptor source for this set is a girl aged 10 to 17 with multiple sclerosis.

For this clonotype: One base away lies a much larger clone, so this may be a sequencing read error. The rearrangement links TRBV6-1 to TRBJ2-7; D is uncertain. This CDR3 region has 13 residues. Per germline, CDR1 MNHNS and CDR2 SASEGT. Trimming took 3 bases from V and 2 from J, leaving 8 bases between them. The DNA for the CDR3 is TGTGCCAGCAGTGAGGCATCTGCCTACGAGCAGTACTTC. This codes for CASSEASAYEQYF.

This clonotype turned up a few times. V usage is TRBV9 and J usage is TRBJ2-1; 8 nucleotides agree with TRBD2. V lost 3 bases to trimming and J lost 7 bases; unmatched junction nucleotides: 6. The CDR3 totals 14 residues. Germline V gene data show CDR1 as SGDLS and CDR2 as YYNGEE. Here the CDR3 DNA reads TGTGCCAGCAGCGCCGGGACTAGAGGTAATGAGCAGTTCTTC. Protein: CASSAGTRGNEQFF.

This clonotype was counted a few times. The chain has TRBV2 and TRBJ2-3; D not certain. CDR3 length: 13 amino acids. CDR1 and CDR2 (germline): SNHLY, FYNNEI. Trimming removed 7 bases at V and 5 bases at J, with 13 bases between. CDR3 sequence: CASNVDVGDTQYF. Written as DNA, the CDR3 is TGTGCCAGCAATGTGGACGTAGGAGATACGCAGTATTTT.

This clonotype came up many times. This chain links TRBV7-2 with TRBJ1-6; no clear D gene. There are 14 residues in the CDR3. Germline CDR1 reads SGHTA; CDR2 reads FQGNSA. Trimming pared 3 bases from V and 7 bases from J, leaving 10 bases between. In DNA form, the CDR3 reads TGTGCCAGCAGCTTCACTACCCCCAATTCACCCCTCCACTTT. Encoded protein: CASSFTTPNSPLHF.

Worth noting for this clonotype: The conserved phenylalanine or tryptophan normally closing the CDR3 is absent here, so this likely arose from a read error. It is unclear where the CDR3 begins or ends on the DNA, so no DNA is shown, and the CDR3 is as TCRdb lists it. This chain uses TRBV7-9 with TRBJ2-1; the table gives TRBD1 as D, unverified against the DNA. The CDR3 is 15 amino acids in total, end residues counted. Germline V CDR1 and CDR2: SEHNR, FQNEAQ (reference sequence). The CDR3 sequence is CASSPPGVGAMSSSS.

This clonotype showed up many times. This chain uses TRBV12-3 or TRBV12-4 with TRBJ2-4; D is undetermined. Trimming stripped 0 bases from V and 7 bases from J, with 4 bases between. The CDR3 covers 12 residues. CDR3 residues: CASSLAENIQYF. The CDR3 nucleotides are TGTGCCAGCAGTTTAGCGGAGAACATTCAGTACTTC.

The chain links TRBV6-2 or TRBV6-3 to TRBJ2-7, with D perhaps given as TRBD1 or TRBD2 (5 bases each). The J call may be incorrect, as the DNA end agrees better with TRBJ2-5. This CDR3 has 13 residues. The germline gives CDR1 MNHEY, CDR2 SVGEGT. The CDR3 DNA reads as TGTGCCAGCAGCCTTTGGGGGACCGAGACCCAGTACTTC. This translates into CASSLWGTETQYF.

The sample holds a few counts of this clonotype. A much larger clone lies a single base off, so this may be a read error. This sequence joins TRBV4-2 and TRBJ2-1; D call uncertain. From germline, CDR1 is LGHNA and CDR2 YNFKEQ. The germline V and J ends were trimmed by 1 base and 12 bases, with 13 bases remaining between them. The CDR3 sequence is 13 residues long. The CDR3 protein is CASSQACSEPQFF. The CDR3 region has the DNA TGTGCCAGCAGCCAAGCGTGCAGTGAACCGCAGTTCTTC.

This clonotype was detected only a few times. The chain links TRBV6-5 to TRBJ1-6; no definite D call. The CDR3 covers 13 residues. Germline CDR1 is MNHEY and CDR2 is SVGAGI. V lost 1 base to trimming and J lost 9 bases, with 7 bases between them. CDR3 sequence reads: CASSYFGGSPLHF. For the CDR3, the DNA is TGTGCCAGCAGTTACTTTGGCGGTTCACCCCTCCACTTT.

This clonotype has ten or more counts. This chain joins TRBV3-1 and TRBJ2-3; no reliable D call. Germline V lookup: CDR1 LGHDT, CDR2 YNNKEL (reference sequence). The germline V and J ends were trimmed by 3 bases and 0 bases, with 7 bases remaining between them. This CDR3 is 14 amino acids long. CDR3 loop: CASSHSSSTDTQYF. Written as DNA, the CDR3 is TGTGCCAGCAGCCACTCTTCTAGCACAGATACGCAGTATTTT.

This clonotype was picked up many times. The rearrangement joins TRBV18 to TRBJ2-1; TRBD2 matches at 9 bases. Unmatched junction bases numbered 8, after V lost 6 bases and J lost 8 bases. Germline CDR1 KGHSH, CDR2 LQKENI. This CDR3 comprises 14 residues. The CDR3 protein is CASSQTSGSDEQFF. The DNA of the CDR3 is TGTGCCAGCTCCCAAACTAGCGGGTCCGATGAGCAGTTCTTC. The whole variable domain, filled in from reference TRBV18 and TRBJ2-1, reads NAGVMQNPRHLVRRRGQEARLRCSPMKGHSHVYWYRQLPEEGLKFMVYLQKENIIDESGMPKERFSAEFPKEGPSILRIQQVVRGDSAAYFCASSQTSGSDEQFFGPGTRLTVL.

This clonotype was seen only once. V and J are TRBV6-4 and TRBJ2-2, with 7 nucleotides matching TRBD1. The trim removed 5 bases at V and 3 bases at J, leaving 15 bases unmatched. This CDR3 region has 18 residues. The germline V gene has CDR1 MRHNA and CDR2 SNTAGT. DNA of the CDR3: TGTGCCAGCAGTAGAGCCCTCTCCGGGACAGTTGACACCGGGGAGCTGTTTTTT. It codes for CASSRALSGTVDTGELFF.

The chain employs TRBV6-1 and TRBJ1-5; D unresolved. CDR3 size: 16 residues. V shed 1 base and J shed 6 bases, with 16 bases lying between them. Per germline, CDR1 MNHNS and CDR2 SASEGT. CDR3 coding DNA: TGTGCCAGCAGTGAAGTATTCGGCAGCCTATTTCAGCCCCAGCATTTT. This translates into CASSEVFGSLFQPQHF.

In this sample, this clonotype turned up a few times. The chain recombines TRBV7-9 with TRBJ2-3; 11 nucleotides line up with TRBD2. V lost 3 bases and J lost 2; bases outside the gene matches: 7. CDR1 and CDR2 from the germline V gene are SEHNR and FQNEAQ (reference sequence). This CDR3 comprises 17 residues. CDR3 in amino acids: CASSLGVTSGATDTQYF. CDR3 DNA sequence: TGTGCCAGCAGCTTGGGGGTGACTAGCGGGGCCACAGATACGCAGTATTTT.

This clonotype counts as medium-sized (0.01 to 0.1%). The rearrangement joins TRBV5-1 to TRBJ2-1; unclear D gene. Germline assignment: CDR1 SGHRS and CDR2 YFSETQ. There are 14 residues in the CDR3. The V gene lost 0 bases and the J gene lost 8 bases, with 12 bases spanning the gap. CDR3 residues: CASSLDLVSDEQFF. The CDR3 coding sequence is TGCGCCAGCAGCTTGGACTTAGTGAGCGATGAGCAGTTCTTC.

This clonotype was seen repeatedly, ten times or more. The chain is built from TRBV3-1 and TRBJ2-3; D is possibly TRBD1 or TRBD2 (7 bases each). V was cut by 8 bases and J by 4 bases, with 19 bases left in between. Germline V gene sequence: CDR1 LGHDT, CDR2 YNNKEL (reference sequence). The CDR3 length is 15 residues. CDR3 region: CASGRFAGGADTQYF. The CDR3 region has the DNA TGTGCCAGCGGACGGTTTGCAGGGGGGGCAGATACGCAGTATTTT.

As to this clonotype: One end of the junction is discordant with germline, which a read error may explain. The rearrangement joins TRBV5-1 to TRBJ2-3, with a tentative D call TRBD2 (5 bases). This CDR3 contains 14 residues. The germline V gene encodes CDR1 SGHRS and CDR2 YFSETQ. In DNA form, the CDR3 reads TGCGCCAGCAACTTGTCGGGGTCCACAGATACGCAGTATTTT. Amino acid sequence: CASNLSGSTDTQYF. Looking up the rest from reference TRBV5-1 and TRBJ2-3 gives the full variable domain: KAGVTQTPRYLIKTRGQQVTLSCSPISGHRSVSWYQQTPGQGLQFLFEYFSETQRNKGNFPGRFSGRQFSNSRSEMNVSTLELGDSALYLCASNLSGSTDTQYFGPGTRLTVL.

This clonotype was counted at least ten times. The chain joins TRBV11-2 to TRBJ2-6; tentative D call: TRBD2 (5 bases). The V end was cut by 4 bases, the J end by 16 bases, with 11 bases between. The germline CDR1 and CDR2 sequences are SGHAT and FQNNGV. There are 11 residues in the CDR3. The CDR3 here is CASSSRDILTF. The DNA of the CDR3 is TGTGCCAGCAGCTCTCGGGATATACTGACTTTC.

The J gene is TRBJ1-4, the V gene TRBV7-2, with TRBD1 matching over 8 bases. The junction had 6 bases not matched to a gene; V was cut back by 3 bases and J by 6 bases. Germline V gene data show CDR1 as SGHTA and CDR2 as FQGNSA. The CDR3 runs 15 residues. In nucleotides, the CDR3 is TGTGCCAGCAGCTTGGCCAGGGGGCAGGATGAAAAACTGTTTTTT. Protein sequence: CASSLARGQDEKLFF.

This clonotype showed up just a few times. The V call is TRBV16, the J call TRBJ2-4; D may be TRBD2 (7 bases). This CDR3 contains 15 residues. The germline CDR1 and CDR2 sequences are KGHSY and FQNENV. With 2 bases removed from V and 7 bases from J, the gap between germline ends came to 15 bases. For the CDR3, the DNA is TGTGCCAGCAGCCAACCCCCGCGGGGGCGGAACATTCAGTACTTC. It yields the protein CASSQPPRGRNIQYF.

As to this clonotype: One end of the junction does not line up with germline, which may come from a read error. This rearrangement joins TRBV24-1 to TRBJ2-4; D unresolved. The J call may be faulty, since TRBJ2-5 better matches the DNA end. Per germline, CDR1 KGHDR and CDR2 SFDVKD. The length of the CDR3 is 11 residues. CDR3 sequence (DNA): TGTACCACCAGTGAAGAGGAGACCCAGTACTTC. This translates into CTTSEEETQYF.

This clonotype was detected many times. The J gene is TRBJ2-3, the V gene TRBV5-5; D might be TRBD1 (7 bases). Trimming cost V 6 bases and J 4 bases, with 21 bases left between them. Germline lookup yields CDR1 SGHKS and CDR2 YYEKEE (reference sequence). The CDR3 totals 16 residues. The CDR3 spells CASTRSGQGGPDTQYF. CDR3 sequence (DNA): TGTGCCAGCACCCGGTCGGGCCAGGGGGGCCCAGATACGCAGTATTTT.

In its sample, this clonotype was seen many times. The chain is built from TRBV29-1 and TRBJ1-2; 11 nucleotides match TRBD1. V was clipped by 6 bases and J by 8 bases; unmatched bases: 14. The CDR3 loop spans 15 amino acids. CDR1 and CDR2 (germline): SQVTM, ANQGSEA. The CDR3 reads CSVSLGGQGAQGYTF. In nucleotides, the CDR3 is TGCAGCGTCTCTTTGGGAGGACAGGGGGCGCAGGGCTACACCTTC.

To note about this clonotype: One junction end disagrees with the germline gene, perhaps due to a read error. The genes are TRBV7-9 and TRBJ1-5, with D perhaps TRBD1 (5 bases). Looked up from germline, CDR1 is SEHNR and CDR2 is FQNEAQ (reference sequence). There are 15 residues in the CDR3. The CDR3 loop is CTSSPGPQAGQPQHF. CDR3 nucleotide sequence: TGTACCAGCAGCCCGGGACCACAGGCTGGTCAGCCCCAGCATTTT.

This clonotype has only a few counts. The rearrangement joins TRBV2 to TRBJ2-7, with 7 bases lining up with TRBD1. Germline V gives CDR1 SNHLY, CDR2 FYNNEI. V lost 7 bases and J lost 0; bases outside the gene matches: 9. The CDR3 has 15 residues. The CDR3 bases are TGTGCCAGCACCCGAAGGGGACAGAGCTCCTACGAGCAGTACTTC. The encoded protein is CASTRRGQSSYEQYF.

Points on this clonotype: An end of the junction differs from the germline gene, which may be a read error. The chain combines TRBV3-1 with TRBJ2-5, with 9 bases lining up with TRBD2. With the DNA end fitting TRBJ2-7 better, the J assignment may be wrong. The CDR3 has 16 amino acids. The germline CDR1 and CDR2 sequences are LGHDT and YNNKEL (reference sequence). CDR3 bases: TGTGCCAGCAACCAAGCCAGACCAGCGGGAGGAGGCGAGCAGTACTTC. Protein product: CASNQARPAGGGEQYF.

Here the CDR3 reads CTSSSFTGDTEAFF. CDR3 coding DNA: TGTACCAGCAGCTCCTTTACAGGGGACACTGAAGCTTTCTTT. The chain recombines TRBV7-2 with TRBJ1-1, with TRBD1 matching 7 bases. The CDR3 runs to 14 residues. V was pared by 4 bases and J by 3 bases, with 5 bases of the junction left unmatched. Germline V CDR1 and CDR2: SGHTA, FQGNSA.

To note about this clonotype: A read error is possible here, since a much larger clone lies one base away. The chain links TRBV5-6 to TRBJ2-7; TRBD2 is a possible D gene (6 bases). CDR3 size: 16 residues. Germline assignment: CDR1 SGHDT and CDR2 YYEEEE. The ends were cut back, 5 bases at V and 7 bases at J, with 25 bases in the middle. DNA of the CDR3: TGTGCCAGCAGGCGGGTCCGACTAGGACCCTACAATGAGCAGTACTTC. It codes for CASRRVRLGPYNEQYF.

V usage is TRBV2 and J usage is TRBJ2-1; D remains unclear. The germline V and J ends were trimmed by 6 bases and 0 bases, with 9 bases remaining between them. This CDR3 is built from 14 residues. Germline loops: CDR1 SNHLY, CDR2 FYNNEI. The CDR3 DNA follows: TGTGCCAGCAGCCTCTATAGCTCCTACAATGAGCAGTTCTTC. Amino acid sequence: CASSLYSSYNEQFF.

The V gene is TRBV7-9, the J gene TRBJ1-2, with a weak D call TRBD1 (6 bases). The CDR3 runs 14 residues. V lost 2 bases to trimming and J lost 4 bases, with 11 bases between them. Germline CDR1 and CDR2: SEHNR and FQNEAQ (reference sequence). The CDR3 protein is CASSLTGKGYGYTF. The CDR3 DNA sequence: TGTGCCAGCAGCTTAACAGGGAAGGGCTATGGCTACACCTTC.